This T cell receptor (beta chain) appears in the sequencing data of a study of T cells in Graves' hyperthyroidism and ophthalmopathy. Between the trimmed V and J ends, which lost 3 bases and 4 bases, there was a span of 17 bases. This CDR3 region has 15 residues. Germline CDR1 and CDR2: SGHTS and YDEGEE. RNA transcripts provided the source from which TCR beta CDR3 regions were amplified. The TCR CDR3 was amplified in a first-round RT-PCR using the HTBI primer set. One entry per CDR3 protein, called by TCRdb with MiXCR from the multiplex PCR reads. This table holds about 260,000 distinct CDR3 sequences, approximately 16% found once. This clonotype was detected ten times or more.

J is TRBJ2-7 and V is TRBV5-8; D perhaps matches TRBD2 (6 bases). This receptor was obtained from a young woman with Graves' ophthalmopathy. Sequencing was carried out using blood. CDR3 protein: CASSWEASVGYEQYF. Here the CDR3 DNA reads TGTGCCAGCAGCTGGGAGGCCTCCGTCGGGTACGAGCAGTACTTC.